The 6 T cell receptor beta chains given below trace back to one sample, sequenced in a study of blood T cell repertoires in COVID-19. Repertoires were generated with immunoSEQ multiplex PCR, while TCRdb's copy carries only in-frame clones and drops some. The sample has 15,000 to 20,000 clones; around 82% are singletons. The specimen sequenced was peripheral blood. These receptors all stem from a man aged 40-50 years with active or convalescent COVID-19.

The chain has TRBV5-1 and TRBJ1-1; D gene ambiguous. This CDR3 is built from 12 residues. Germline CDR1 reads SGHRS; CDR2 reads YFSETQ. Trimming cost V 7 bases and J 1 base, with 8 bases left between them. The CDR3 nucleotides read TGCGCCAGCGGACGGGAGAACACTGAAGCTTTCTTT. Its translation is CASGRENTEAFF.

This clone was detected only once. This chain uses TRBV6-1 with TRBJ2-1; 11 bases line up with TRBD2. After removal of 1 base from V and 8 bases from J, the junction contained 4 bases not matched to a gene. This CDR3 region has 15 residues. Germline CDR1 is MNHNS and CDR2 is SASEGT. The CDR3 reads CASSEETSGAHEQFF. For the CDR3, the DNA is TGTGCCAGCAGTGAAGAGACTAGCGGGGCCCATGAGCAGTTCTTC.

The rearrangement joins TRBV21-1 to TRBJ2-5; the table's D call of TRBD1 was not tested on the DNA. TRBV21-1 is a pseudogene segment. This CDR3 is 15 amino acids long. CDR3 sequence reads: CASSMQGARWETQYF. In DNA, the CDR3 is TGTGCCAGCAGCATGCAGGGGGCGCGTTGGGAGACCCAGTACTTC.

This CDR3 reads CASSSETYAKNTEAFF. The CDR3, as DNA: TGTGCCAGCAGCTCAGAGACATACGCAAAGAACACTGAAGCTTTCTTT. The chain combines TRBV5-6 with TRBJ1-1; D gene uncertain. Looked up from germline, CDR1 is SGHDT and CDR2 is YYEEEE. Trimming took 3 bases from V and 1 from J, leaving 16 bases between them. CDR3 length: 16 amino acids. Full variable domain (outside the CDR3, taken from reference TRBV5-6 and TRBJ1-1): DAGVTQSPTHLIKTRGQQVTLRCSPKSGHDTVSWYQQALGQGPQFIFQYYEEEERQRGNFPDRFSGHQFPNYSSELNVNALLLGDSALYLCASSSETYAKNTEAFFGQGTRLTVV.

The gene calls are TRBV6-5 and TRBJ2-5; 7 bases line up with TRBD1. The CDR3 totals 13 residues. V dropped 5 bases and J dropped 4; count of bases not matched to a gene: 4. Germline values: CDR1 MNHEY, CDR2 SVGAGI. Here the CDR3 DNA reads TGTGCCAGCAGTCCACGGGACAGAGAGACCCAGTACTTC. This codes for CASSPRDRETQYF.

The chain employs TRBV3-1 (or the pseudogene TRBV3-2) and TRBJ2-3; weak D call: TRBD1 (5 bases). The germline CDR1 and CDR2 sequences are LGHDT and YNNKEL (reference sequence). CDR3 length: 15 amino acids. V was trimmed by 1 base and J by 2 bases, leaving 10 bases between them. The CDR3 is CASSQGGSLTDTQYF. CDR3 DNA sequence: TGTGCCAGCAGCCAAGGGGGCAGTCTCACAGATACGCAGTATTTT.